This T cell receptor (beta chain) derives from a study of T cells in Graves' hyperthyroidism and ophthalmopathy. This CDR3 is built from 14 residues. Germline CDR1 reads SGHRS; CDR2 reads YFSETQ. Trimming removed 0 bases at V and 6 bases at J, with 10 bases between. Clinical symptoms, serum thyroxine, TRAb, thyroid ultrasound and orbital computed tomography established diagnosis. RNA transcripts provided the source from which TCR beta CDR3 regions were amplified. TCR CDR3 regions were first amplified by RT-PCR with HTBI primers. One entry per CDR3 protein results from TCRdb running MiXCR on the multiplex PCR reads. The sample yields a few hundred thousand distinct CDR3 sequences, less than 25% seen once.

This clonotype originated in a woman in her 70s with Graves' ophthalmopathy. This chain uses TRBV5-1 with TRBJ2-1; possibly TRBD1 for D (6 bases). Sequencing used blood. CDR3 nucleotides: TGCGCCAGCAGCTTGGTCGGCAGGGGCAATGAGCAGTTCTTC. Translation gives CASSLVGRGNEQFF.